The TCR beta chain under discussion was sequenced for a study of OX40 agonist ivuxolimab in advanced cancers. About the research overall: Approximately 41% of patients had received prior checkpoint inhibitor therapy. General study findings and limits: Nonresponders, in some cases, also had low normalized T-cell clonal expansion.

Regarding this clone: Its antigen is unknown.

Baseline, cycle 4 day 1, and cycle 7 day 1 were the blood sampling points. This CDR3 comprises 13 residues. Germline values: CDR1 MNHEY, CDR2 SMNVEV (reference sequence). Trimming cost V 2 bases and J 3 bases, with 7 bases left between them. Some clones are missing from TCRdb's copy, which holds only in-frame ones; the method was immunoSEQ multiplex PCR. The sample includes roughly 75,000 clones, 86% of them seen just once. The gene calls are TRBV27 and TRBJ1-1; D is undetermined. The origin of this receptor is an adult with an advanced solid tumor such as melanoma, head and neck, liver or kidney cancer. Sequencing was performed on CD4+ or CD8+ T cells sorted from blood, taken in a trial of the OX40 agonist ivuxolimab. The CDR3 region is CASSLRRDTEAFF. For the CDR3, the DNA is TGTGCCAGCAGTTTACGGCGGGACACTGAAGCTTTCTTT.